The clone carrying this T cell receptor beta chain was seen only a few times. Its antigen is undetermined. TCRB transcripts that were expressed got sequenced, as all of the isolated RNA had been reverse transcribed. Naive, central memory and regulatory T cell samples averaged roughly 3.8 million reads. Method: immunoSEQ multiplex PCR; TCRdb's copy keeps in-frame clones and lacks some. This sample carries more than 550,000 clones, over 13% of them seen once, and the ten largest clones take 0.035% to 0.045%. The data were obtained in a study of beta chain features in type 1 diabetes. Deletions cut 0 bases from V and 4 bases from J, with 9 bases between. This CDR3 spans 14 amino acids. Per germline, CDR1 LGHNA and CDR2 YNFKEQ. Broader study findings: cDNA-based reads could over-represent cells with high TCR expression. Researchers report that Type 1 diabetes patients had moderately but significantly shorter TCRB CDR3s across all four CD4+ subsets.

This clonotype was sampled from a man aged 18-30 years with type 1 diabetes. Sequencing was carried out using naive CD4+ T cells from blood. J is TRBJ1-2 and V is TRBV4-2; D ambiguous. DNA for the CDR3: TGTGCCAGCAGCCAAGACGAGGGCTTCTATGGCTACACCTTC. Protein product: CASSQDEGFYGYTF.